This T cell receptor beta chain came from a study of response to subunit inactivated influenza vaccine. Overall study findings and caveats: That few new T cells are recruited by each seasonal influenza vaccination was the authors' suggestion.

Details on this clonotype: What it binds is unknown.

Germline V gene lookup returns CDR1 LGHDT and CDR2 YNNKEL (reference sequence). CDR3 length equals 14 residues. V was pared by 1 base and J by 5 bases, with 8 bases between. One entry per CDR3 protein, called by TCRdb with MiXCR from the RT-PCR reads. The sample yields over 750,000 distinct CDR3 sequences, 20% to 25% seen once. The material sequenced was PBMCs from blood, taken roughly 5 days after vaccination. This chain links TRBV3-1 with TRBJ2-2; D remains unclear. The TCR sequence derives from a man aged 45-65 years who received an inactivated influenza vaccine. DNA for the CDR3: TGTGCCAGCAGCCAAGGCCCCGTGACCGGGGAGCTGTTTTTT. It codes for CASSQGPVTGELFF.